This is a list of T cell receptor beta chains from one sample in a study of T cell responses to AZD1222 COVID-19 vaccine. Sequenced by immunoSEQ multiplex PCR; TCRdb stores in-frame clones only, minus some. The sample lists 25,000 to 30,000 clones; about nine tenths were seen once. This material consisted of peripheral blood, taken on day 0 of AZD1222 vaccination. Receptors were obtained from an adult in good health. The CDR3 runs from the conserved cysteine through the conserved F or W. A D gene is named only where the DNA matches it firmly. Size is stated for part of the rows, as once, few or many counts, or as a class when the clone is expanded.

CDR3: CASSESGGAGANVLTF
DNA: TGCGCCAGCAGTGAGTCGGGAGGGGCCGGGGCCAACGTCCTGACTTTC
size: once
D: TRBD2
J: TRBJ2-6
V: TRBV10-2

CDR3: CASSFATNEKLFF
DNA: TGTGCCAGCAGCTTTGCAACTAATGAAAAACTGTTTTTT
size: -
D: -
J: TRBJ1-4
V: TRBV7-9

CDR3: CASSVGASGRANEKLFF
DNA: TGTGCCAGCAGCGTAGGTGCTTCAGGGCGAGCTAATGAAAAACTGTTTTTT
size: -
D: -
J: TRBJ1-4
V: TRBV9

CDR3: CASSSPGIGANVLTF
DNA: TGTGCCAGCAGTTCCCCAGGGATTGGGGCCAACGTCCTGACTTTC
size: -
D: -
J: TRBJ2-6
V: TRBV28

CDR3: CATKRDRDNQPQHF
DNA: TGTGCCACGAAACGGGACAGGGATAATCAGCCCCAGCATTTT
size: -
D: TRBD1
J: TRBJ1-5
V: TRBV19

CDR3: CASTLGRVGNQPQHF
DNA: TGTGCCAGCACCCTGGGCAGGGTTGGCAATCAGCCCCAGCATTTT
size: -
D: -
J: TRBJ1-5
V: TRBV28

CDR3: CATSEGRLAAFYNEQFF
DNA: TGTGCCACCAGTGAGGGACGACTAGCGGCCTTCTACAATGAGCAGTTCTTC
size: -
D: TRBD2
J: TRBJ2-1
V: TRBV24-1

CDR3: CASSRRRGAGLYNEQFF
DNA: TGTGCCAGCAGCCGACGGAGGGGAGCGGGCCTCTACAATGAGCAGTTCTTC
size: -
D: -
J: TRBJ2-1
V: TRBV7-8

CDR3: CATSHSRKSASNQPQHF
DNA: TGTGCCACCAGCCATAGCCGTAAAAGTGCAAGCAATCAGCCCCAGCATTTT
size: once
D: -
J: TRBJ1-5
V: TRBV24-1

CDR3: CASSQDRDIHPNTEAFF
DNA: TGTGCCAGCAGCCAAGATCGGGACATCCACCCAAACACTGAAGCTTTCTTT
size: -
D: -
J: TRBJ1-1
V: TRBV3-1/TRBV3-2

CDR3: CASSWDFPYEQYF
DNA: TGTGCCAGCAGCTGGGACTTCCCCTACGAGCAGTACTTC
size: -
D: -
J: TRBJ2-7
V: TRBV7-2

CDR3: CASSQSEVYEQYF
DNA: TGCGCCAGCAGCCAGTCGGAGGTCTACGAGCAGTACTTC
size: -
D: -
J: TRBJ2-7
V: TRBV4-1

CDR3: CASSSRHLPLDYGYTF
DNA: TGTGCCAGCAGCTCCCGACACCTCCCCTTGGACTATGGCTACACCTTC
size: -
D: -
J: TRBJ1-2
V: TRBV7-9

CDR3: CASSGQGGGEPQHF
DNA: TGTGCCAGCAGTGGCCAGGGGGGTGGAGAGCCCCAGCATTTT
size: -
D: TRBD1
J: TRBJ1-5
V: TRBV2

CDR3: CSQFGGVSSYNEQFF
DNA: TGCAGTCAATTTGGGGGAGTAAGCTCCTACAATGAGCAGTTCTTC
size: -
D: -
J: TRBJ2-1
V: TRBV29-1

CDR3: CASSPRTATYNEQFF
DNA: TGTGCCAGCAGCCCCCGGACTGCTACCTACAATGAGCAGTTCTTC
size: once
D: -
J: TRBJ2-1
V: TRBV9

CDR3: CASSQVQGAGAEAFF
DNA: TGCGCCAGCAGCCAAGTACAGGGGGCTGGGGCTGAAGCTTTCTTT
size: -
D: TRBD1
J: TRBJ1-1
V: TRBV4-3

CDR3: CASSPGGRGVATHEQYF
DNA: TGCGCCAGCAGCCCGGGGGGGCGCGGAGTAGCGACCCACGAGCAGTACTTC
size: -
D: TRBD2
J: TRBJ2-7
V: TRBV4-1

CDR3: CASMRRNTEAFF
DNA: TGTGCCAGCATGAGGAGAAACACTGAAGCTTTCTTT
size: -
D: -
J: TRBJ1-1
V: TRBV2

CDR3: CASSLRDRGFEQYF
DNA: TGTGCCAGCAGTCTCCGGGACAGGGGGTTCGAGCAGTACTTC
size: -
D: TRBD1
J: TRBJ2-7
V: TRBV28

CDR3: CASSQSLANNLYEQYF
DNA: TGCGCCAGCAGCCAAAGTCTAGCGAACAACCTTTACGAGCAGTACTTC
size: -
D: -
J: TRBJ2-7
V: TRBV4-1

CDR3: CASSDSPADTQYF
DNA: TGTGCCAGCAGCGATAGTCCCGCAGATACGCAGTATTTT
size: -
D: -
J: TRBJ2-3
V: TRBV7-8

CDR3: CASSRERTGGEAFF
DNA: TGCGCCAGCAGCCGCGAGAGGACAGGCGGTGAAGCTTTCTTT
size: -
D: TRBD1
J: TRBJ1-1
V: TRBV4-3

CDR3: CASSIKGYNTEAFF
DNA: TGTGCCAGTAGTATAAAAGGGTACAACACTGAAGCTTTCTTT
size: -
D: -
J: TRBJ1-1
V: TRBV19

CDR3: CASSSRDRGGSPLHF
DNA: TGCGCCAGCAGCTCCCGGGACAGGGGAGGATCACCCCTCCACTTT
size: -
D: TRBD1
J: TRBJ1-6
V: TRBV5-1

CDR3: CASSIGQYADYSNQPQHF
DNA: TGTGCCAGTAGTATAGGACAGTATGCGGACTATAGCAATCAGCCCCAGCATTTT
size: -
D: -
J: TRBJ1-5
V: TRBV19

CDR3: CAISDNRGPNTQYF
DNA: TGTGCCATCAGTGATAATAGGGGGCCCAATACGCAGTATTTT
size: -
D: TRBD1
J: TRBJ2-3
V: TRBV10-3

CDR3: CASTSHGTANYGYTF
DNA: TGTGCCAGTACCTCTCACGGGACGGCCAACTATGGCTACACCTTC
size: -
D: -
J: TRBJ1-2
V: TRBV19

CDR3: CASSLVGPGNSPLHF
DNA: TGTGCCAGCAGCTTAGTCGGCCCGGGGAATTCACCCCTCCACTTT
size: -
D: -
J: TRBJ1-6
V: TRBV11-2

CDR3: CASSLQMNTEAFF
DNA: TGTGCCAGCAGTTTACAGATGAACACTGAAGCTTTCTTT
size: -
D: -
J: TRBJ1-1
V: TRBV27

CDR3: CASSLRRGPMSTDTQYF
DNA: TGTGCCAGCAGCTTAAGAAGGGGCCCCATGAGCACAGATACGCAGTATTTT
size: -
D: -
J: TRBJ2-3
V: TRBV7-3

CDR3: CASSPGQGSGYEQYF
DNA: TGTGCCAGCAGCCCGGGACAGGGGAGCGGCTACGAGCAGTACTTC
size: -
D: TRBD1
J: TRBJ2-7
V: TRBV7-3

CDR3: CASSQEGPQTF
DNA: TGCGCCAGCAGCCAAGAGGGCCCCCAAACCTTC
size: -
D: -
J: TRBJ1-2
V: TRBV4-1

CDR3: CASSLAGGQAYEQYF
DNA: TGCGCCAGCAGCTTGGCCGGAGGACAGGCCTACGAGCAGTACTTC
size: -
D: TRBD1
J: TRBJ2-7
V: TRBV5-1

CDR3: CASSSFRLGYGYTF
DNA: TGTGCCAGCAGCTCCTTCAGGCTAGGCTATGGCTACACCTTC
size: -
D: -
J: TRBJ1-2
V: TRBV7-8

CDR3: CASSEKSNQPQHF
DNA: TGTGCCAGCAGTGAAAAAAGCAATCAGCCCCAGCATTTT
size: -
D: -
J: TRBJ1-5
V: TRBV6-1

CDR3: CASSEGQGLLETQYF
DNA: TGTGCCAGCAGTGAGGGACAGGGGCTTCTCGAGACCCAGTACTTC
size: -
D: TRBD1
J: TRBJ2-5
V: TRBV6-1

CDR3: CASSYGDRAYSNQPQHF
DNA: TGTGCCAGCAGTTACGGGGACAGGGCTTATAGCAATCAGCCCCAGCATTTT
size: -
D: TRBD1
J: TRBJ1-5
V: TRBV6-4

CDR3: CASSLPPTMSSYNEQFF
DNA: TGTGCCAGCAGTCTCCCCCCGACTATGAGCTCCTACAATGAGCAGTTCTTC
size: -
D: -
J: TRBJ2-1
V: TRBV28

CDR3: CAISESKAGSTEAFF
DNA: TGTGCCATCAGTGAGTCGAAGGCGGGTAGCACTGAAGCTTTCTTT
size: -
D: -
J: TRBJ1-1
V: TRBV10-3

CDR3: CASSHARGTGNEQYF
DNA: TGTGCCAGCAGTCACGCTAGGGGGACAGGAAACGAGCAGTACTTC
size: -
D: TRBD1
J: TRBJ2-7
V: TRBV2

CDR3: CASSQDSRRGDQFF
DNA: TGTGCCAGCAGCCAAGATAGTCGCCGGGGGGACCAGTTCTTC
size: -
D: TRBD2
J: TRBJ2-1
V: TRBV4-2

CDR3: CASSFLFRGDEQFF
DNA: TGTGCCAGCAGCTTTTTATTCAGGGGCGATGAGCAGTTCTTC
size: -
D: -
J: TRBJ2-1
V: TRBV5-4

CDR3: CASSQDRRQPYEQYF
DNA: TGCGCCAGCAGCCAAGATCGGCGGCAGCCCTACGAGCAGTACTTC
size: -
D: -
J: TRBJ2-7
V: TRBV4-3

CDR3: CASSQHYTGELFF
DNA: TGCGCCAGCAGCCAACACTACACCGGGGAGCTGTTTTTT
size: -
D: -
J: TRBJ2-2
V: TRBV4-3

CDR3: CAWSTQQLSNEKLFF
DNA: TGTGCCTGGAGTACACAACAGCTAAGCAATGAAAAACTGTTTTTT
size: -
D: -
J: TRBJ1-4
V: TRBV30

CDR3: CASSQDTKGPYEQYF
DNA: TGCGCCAGCAGCCAAGATACGAAGGGTCCCTACGAGCAGTACTTC
size: -
D: -
J: TRBJ2-7
V: TRBV4-3

CDR3: CASSELGTSLHEQYF
DNA: TGTGCCAGTAGCGAACTCGGGACTAGTCTCCACGAGCAGTACTTC
size: -
D: TRBD2
J: TRBJ2-7
V: TRBV19

CDR3: CATYNAGTLNTIYF
DNA: TGTGCCACTTATAACGCCGGGACACTGAACACCATATATTTT
size: -
D: -
J: TRBJ1-3
V: TRBV28